The present T cell receptor (beta chain) was sequenced within a study of blood T cell repertoires in COVID-19. Across the study: Spain, Italy and the United States supplied samples that represented acute and convalescent COVID-19. The analysed material was cDNA or gDNA that came from T cells, B-cell-depleted T cells, or PBMCs.

Original processing notes: From reference gene primer amplification, estimates of nucleated cell counts were derived. Here immunoSEQ multiplex PCR was the method, and the copy in TCRdb shows in-frame clones only, minus some. V and J calls and clone size are copied from that table; D and trimming were computed from the DNA. Found here are about 200,000 clones, 70% to 85% of them singletons; the top ten hold 6.9%. Source material: peripheral blood. The source of this sequence is a human donor with acute or convalescent COVID-19. The donor label of this sample is uncertain.

The CDR3 bases are TGTGCCACCTCCTCTGGGGCCAACGTCCTGACTTTC. Its protein is CATSSGANVLTF. The rearrangement links TRBV2 to TRBJ2-6, with D uncertain. In germline, CDR1 is SNHLY, CDR2 FYNNEI. The CDR3 loop spans 12 amino acids. Trimming cost V 10 bases and J 0 bases, with 4 bases left between them.